The 23 T cell receptor beta chains reported below all come from one sample, sequenced in a study of neurological immune-mediated disorders. TCRdb re-called the 5' RACE reads with MiXCR, one entry per CDR3 protein. Counted here are about 50,000 distinct CDR3 sequences, under 13% occurring once; the ten biggest clones make up roughly 5%. The sequenced sample was PBMCs. All receptors come from a man aged 70-80 years with HTLV-1-associated myelopathy (HAM/TSP).

Concerning this clonotype itself: Here the CDR3 omits its conserved ending phenylalanine or tryptophan, so a read error is the likely source. The gene calls are TRBV7-6 and TRBJ2-1; D may be TRBD2 (5 bases). Germline CDR1 reads SGHVS; CDR2 reads FNYEAQ. The CDR3 sequence is 13 residues long. CDR3 protein: CATSMGVRNEQFV. CDR3 nucleotides: TGTGCCACCAGCATGGGAGTTCGCAATGAGCAGTTCGTC.

This chain connects TRBV9 to TRBJ2-1, with TRBD1 matching 9 bases. The J segment lost 0 bases and the V segment lost 5 bases, leaving 15 bases of the junction unmatched. Germline V CDR1 and CDR2: SGDLS, YYNGEE. The CDR3 totals 19 residues. The CDR3 reads CASRGAPGQGVGSYNEQFF. CDR3 nucleotides: TGTGCCAGCAGAGGAGCCCCGGGACAGGGTGTAGGCTCCTACAATGAGCAGTTCTTC.

This clonotype was observed many times. The chain employs TRBV5-1 and TRBJ1-2; no reliable D call. Trimming took off 4 bases at V and 5 bases at J, with 15 bases between the two ends. CDR1 and CDR2 (germline): SGHRS, YFSETQ. The CDR3 spans 14 residues. This chain's CDR3 is CASSPGVQPYGYTF. CDR3 sequence (DNA): TGCGCCAGCAGCCCCGGAGTCCAGCCTTATGGCTACACCTTC.

This clonotype was found many times. The chain uses TRBV5-5 and TRBJ2-2; perhaps TRBD1 as D (5 bases). Trimming removed 5 bases from V and 5 bases from J, with 13 bases in between. Germline V gives CDR1 SGHKS, CDR2 YYEKEE (reference sequence). The CDR3 totals 14 residues. CDR3 coding DNA: TGTGCCAGCAGACCAGGGTCTAATACCGGGGAGCTGTTTTTT. Amino acids: CASRPGSNTGELFF.

This clonotype was seen ten or more times. This chain's CDR3 is CSAAVQGVVGYTF. CDR3 bases: TGCAGTGCTGCCGTACAGGGGGTCGTTGGCTACACCTTC. The V gene is TRBV20-1, the J gene TRBJ1-2, with 8 bases that match TRBD1. The CDR3 loop spans 13 amino acids. V was pared by 5 bases and J by 7 bases, with 9 bases of the junction left unmatched. CDR1 and CDR2 from the germline V gene are DFQATT and SNEGSKA (reference sequence).

This clonotype was recorded at least ten times. The chain uses TRBV14 and TRBJ2-5; D is perhaps TRBD1 or TRBD2 (6 bases each). Trimming left V 4 bases short and J 5 bases short, with 20 bases between. This CDR3 has 16 amino acids. In germline, CDR1 is SGHDN, CDR2 FVKESK. As DNA, the CDR3 is TGTGCCAGCAGCCTGGGCCAAGGAGGGCAGGGGGAGACCCAGTACTTC. As protein: CASSLGQGGQGETQYF.

This clonotype appeared many times. The V call is TRBV12-3 or TRBV12-4, the J call TRBJ1-1; D call uncertain. With 7 bases removed from V and 1 base from J, the gap between germline ends came to 10 bases. The CDR3 runs 13 residues. In nucleotides, the CDR3 is TGTGCCAGCACGGATCGTGGGAACACTGAAGCTTTCTTT. Its translation is CASTDRGNTEAFF.

The table lists this clonotype with many counts. The V and J genes are TRBV5-5 and TRBJ2-7; the match to TRBD1 covers 8 bases. Germline CDR1 and CDR2: SGHKS and YYEKEE (reference sequence). The CDR3 is 15 amino acids. V trimming: 5 bases; J trimming: 5 bases; junction bases outside the gene matches: 12. CDR3 amino acids: CASRQTGGLRDEQYF. CDR3 in DNA: TGTGCCAGCAGACAAACAGGGGGACTCAGAGACGAGCAGTACTTC.

This clonotype was found many times. The chain links TRBV5-6 to TRBJ2-3; the D gene is possibly TRBD2 (6 bases). The V end lost 8 bases, the J end lost 5 bases, and 21 bases lay between the germline ends. Germline V gives CDR1 SGHDT, CDR2 YYEEEE. This CDR3 is built from 15 residues. The CDR3, as DNA: TGTGCCAGTTCGGTTAGTGGGAGGTTGGGAGATACGCAGTATTTT. As protein: CASSVSGRLGDTQYF.

At least ten counts were recorded for this clonotype. The chain combines TRBV5-1 with TRBJ2-3; D ambiguous. Trimming pared 0 bases from V and 6 bases from J, leaving 8 bases between. Germline CDR1 is SGHRS and CDR2 is YFSETQ. The CDR3 loop spans 13 amino acids. CDR3 amino acids: CASSLARGDTQYF. Here the CDR3 DNA reads TGCGCCAGCAGCTTGGCCCGTGGGGATACGCAGTATTTT.

The sample holds many counts of this clonotype. The CDR3, as DNA: TGTGCCAGCAGTTCCGACATTAACACTGAAGCTTTCTTT. Translated, it gives CASSSDINTEAFF. The chain is built from TRBV27 and TRBJ1-1; D is unclear. Germline values: CDR1 MNHEY, CDR2 SMNVEV (reference sequence). This CDR3 spans 13 amino acids. Trimming shortened V by 4 bases and J by 2 bases, and 8 bases separated the two germline ends.

This clonotype showed up many times. A clone one base away is much larger, so this may be a read error. The rearrangement links TRBV9 to TRBJ2-7, with 8 nucleotides matching TRBD1. The CDR3 loop spans 13 amino acids. Germline V lookup: CDR1 SGDLS, CDR2 YYNGEE. The V and J ends lost 3 bases and 1 base, in that order; junction bases with no gene match: 0. This CDR3 reads CASSGQGSYEQYF. CDR3 DNA sequence: TGTGCCAGCAGCGGACAGGGGTCCTACGAGCAGTACTTC.

The V and J genes are TRBV5-1 and TRBJ2-2; TRBD2 might be the D (5 bases). V lost 0 bases and J 7 bases, leaving 10 bases between the germline ends. Germline V CDR1 and CDR2: SGHRS, YFSETQ. The CDR3 is 14 amino acids. The CDR3 coding sequence is TGCGCCAGCAGCTTGGGAGGGCCGATCGGGGAGCTGTTTTTT. It translates to CASSLGGPIGELFF.

This chain uses TRBV5-8 with TRBJ1-1, with TRBD1 identical over 10 bases. CDR3 length equals 14 residues. Germline V gene lookup returns CDR1 SGHTS and CDR2 YDEGEE. Trimming cost V 7 bases and J 11 bases; bases outside gene matches: 14. The CDR3 DNA follows: TGTGCCAGCTCTTTCCACCGGGACAGGGGCGAGGCTTTCTTT. Amino acids: CASSFHRDRGEAFF.

This clonotype was counted at least ten times. The rearrangement links TRBV18 to TRBJ2-1; 7 nucleotides agree with TRBD2. The CDR3 has 14 residues. V trimming: 2 bases; J trimming: 8 bases; junction bases outside the gene matches: 6. Germline V gene sequence: CDR1 KGHSH, CDR2 LQKENI. The DNA of the CDR3 is TGTGCCAGCTCACCAGACCGGGAGGCCCATGAGCAGTTCTTC. Its translation is CASSPDREAHEQFF. The variable domain in full, completed from reference TRBV18 and TRBJ2-1, reads NAGVMQNPRHLVRRRGQEARLRCSPMKGHSHVYWYRQLPEEGLKFMVYLQKENIIDESGMPKERFSAEFPKEGPSILRIQQVVRGDSAAYFCASSPDREAHEQFFGPGTRLTVL.

This clonotype was counted many times. The rearrangement uses TRBV7-2 and TRBJ1-2; no clear D gene. V was trimmed by 3 bases and J by 10 bases, leaving 15 bases between them. This CDR3 contains 13 residues. Germline CDR1 reads SGHTA; CDR2 reads FQGNSA. CDR3 loop: CASSFSPSDYYTF. For the CDR3, the DNA is TGTGCCAGCAGCTTCTCCCCTAGCGACTACTACACCTTC.

This clonotype was seen at least ten times. The chain uses TRBV7-2 and TRBJ2-3, with TRBD2 identical over 7 bases. J lost 4 bases, V lost 1 base, and 2 bases had no gene match. There are 14 residues in the CDR3. Germline V gene data show CDR1 as SGHTA and CDR2 as FQGNSA. Here the CDR3 DNA reads TGTGCCAGCAGCTTAGGGGGAGGGGCAGATACGCAGTATTTT. This encodes CASSLGGGADTQYF.

In its sample, this clonotype was seen many times. The chain combines TRBV7-2 with TRBJ2-3, with TRBD2 identical over 8 bases. The junction had 8 bases not matched to a gene; V was cut back by 4 bases and J by 5 bases. The germline V gene encodes CDR1 SGHTA and CDR2 FQGNSA. The CDR3 loop spans 15 amino acids. CDR3 coding DNA: TGTGCCAGCAGCTGGGGGACTAGTCGGGTAGATACGCAGTATTTT. Its translation: CASSWGTSRVDTQYF.

In this sample, this clonotype turned up many times. The genes are TRBV25-1 and TRBJ1-3; tentatively, D is TRBD1 (6 bases). Trimming left V 1 base short and J 4 bases short, with 11 bases between. CDR3 length: 15 amino acids. The germline V gene encodes CDR1 MGHDK and CDR2 SYGVNS. Written as DNA, the CDR3 is TGTGCCAGCAGTGAATTCCGGGGGGGCGGAAACACCATATATTTT. Protein sequence: CASSEFRGGGNTIYF.

This clonotype has at least ten counts. The V call is TRBV12-3 or TRBV12-4, the J call TRBJ2-3; TRBD1 agrees at 8 bases. The CDR3 is 15 amino acids. V trimming: 4 bases; J trimming: 4 bases; junction bases outside the gene matches: 7. This CDR3 is CASSSQGALSDTQYF. Written as DNA, the CDR3 is TGTGCCAGCAGTTCCCAGGGGGCGTTATCAGATACGCAGTATTTT.

This clonotype showed up many times. V and J are TRBV5-6 and TRBJ2-2; no reliable D call. This CDR3 comprises 15 residues. V lost 0 bases to trimming and J lost 0 bases, with 6 bases between them. From germline, CDR1 is SGHDT and CDR2 YYEEEE. CDR3 sequence: CASSLVRTNTGELFF. CDR3 nucleotides: TGTGCCAGCAGCTTGGTACGGACGAACACCGGGGAGCTGTTTTTT.

Concerning this clonotype: One junction end disagrees with the germline gene, perhaps due to a read error. This chain links TRBV20-1 with TRBJ2-5; D uncertain. This CDR3 is 12 amino acids long. The germline gives CDR1 DFQATT, CDR2 SNEGSKA (reference sequence). CDR3: CSAKQSQETKYF. The CDR3 region has the DNA TGCAGTGCTAAACAGTCCCAAGAGACCAAGTACTTC.

At least ten counts were recorded for this clonotype. The V call is TRBV6-5, the J call TRBJ2-3; D may be TRBD1 or TRBD2 (5 bases each). V lost 8 bases and J 0 bases, leaving 12 bases between the germline ends. Germline V gives CDR1 MNHEY, CDR2 SVGAGI. CDR3 length: 14 residues. Here the CDR3 reads CASGRDPSTDTQYF. The DNA for the CDR3 is TGTGCCAGCGGCCGGGACCCTAGCACAGATACGCAGTATTTT.